This T cell receptor (beta chain) was recorded in a study of Graves' ophthalmopathy and Graves' hyperthyroidism. About the study: Stable hyperthyroidism meant no progression to ophthalmopathy within 18 months of follow-up. General study results and limits: Most thyroid clonotypes expanded beyond 0.001 frequency were also found in blood.

Newly diagnosed hyperthyroidism donors, aged 18 to 65, duration under 2 months. Certain patients were not enrolled. These were patients with other autoimmune diseases, uncontrolled infections, pregnancy or lactation. Per the germline V gene, CDR1 is MDHEN and CDR2 is SYDVKM. The trim removed 3 bases at V and 6 bases at J, leaving 6 bases unmatched. CDR3 length: 14 residues. Concerning this clonotype itself: Its specificity is unknown.

The sequenced template was RNA, covering the TCR beta CDR3 region. An opening RT-PCR round employed HTBI primers and preceded a second-round multiplex PCR. TCRdb re-derived calls from the multiplex PCR reads in MiXCR, one entry per CDR3 protein. The data show around 1,000,000 distinct CDR3 sequences, roughly two fifths seen once. Sequenced sample: peripheral blood or thyroid tissue (not recorded which). The receptor was isolated from an adult man with Graves' hyperthyroidism. This chain joins TRBV28 and TRBJ1-1, with TRBD1 identical over 8 bases. CDR3 sequence reads: CASSFRGRAAEAFF. For the CDR3, the DNA is TGTGCCAGCAGTTTCAGGGGGCGCGCGGCTGAAGCTTTCTTT.